This T cell receptor beta chain was recovered during a study of blood T cells in healthy people across ages. Germline V gives CDR1 DFQATT, CDR2 SNEGSKA (reference sequence). Trimming stripped 0 bases from V and 2 bases from J, with 14 bases between. The CDR3 is made up of 16 amino acids. The use of a sample-barcoded 5' primer and a J-beta primer mix characterized a second PCR of roughly 6 to 11 cycles. One entry per CDR3 protein, called by TCRdb with MiXCR from the 5' RACE reads. The data contain hundreds of thousands of distinct CDR3 sequences, 45% to 60% of them seen just once; the ten biggest clones take up roughly 13%.

V is TRBV20-1 and J is TRBJ1-5; maybe TRBD1 (5 bases). Sequencing used blood. The source is a woman over 75 in good health. The CDR3 sequence: CSARDGRGLGNQPQHF. CDR3 coding DNA: TGCAGTGCTAGAGATGGACGGGGGTTGGGCAATCAGCCCCAGCATTTT.